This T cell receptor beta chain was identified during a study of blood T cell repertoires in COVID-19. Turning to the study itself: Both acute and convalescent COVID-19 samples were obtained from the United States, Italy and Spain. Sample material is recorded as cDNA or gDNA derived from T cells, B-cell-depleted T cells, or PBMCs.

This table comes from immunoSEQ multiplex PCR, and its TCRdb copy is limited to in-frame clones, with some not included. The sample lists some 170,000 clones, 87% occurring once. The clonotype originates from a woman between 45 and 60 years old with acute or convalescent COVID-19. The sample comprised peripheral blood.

CDR3: CASSQRRDVREKLFF. Written as DNA, the CDR3 is TGCGCCAGCAGCCAAAGGAGGGACGTACGCGAAAAACTGTTTTTT. This sequence joins TRBV4-1 and TRBJ1-4; TRBD1 might be the D (5 bases). The V gene lost 2 bases and the J gene lost 8 bases, with 15 bases spanning the gap. This CDR3 contains 15 residues. Germline V gene lookup returns CDR1 MGHRA and CDR2 YSYEKL.